This paragraph reports one T cell receptor (beta chain). The source of the sample is a study of blood T cell repertoires in COVID-19. Study-level information: COVID-19 samples from acute and convalescent phases originated in the United States, Italy and Spain. Nucleic acid was either cDNA or gDNA, and it came from T cells, B-cell-depleted T cells, or PBMCs.

Authors' data handling: Reference gene primer amplification gave estimated nucleated cell counts. The repertoire was sequenced with immunoSEQ multiplex PCR; TCRdb's copy has only in-frame clones and lacks some. V and J calls and clone size come straight from that table; D and trimming were deduced from the DNA. Among some 100,000 clones listed, about 89% were seen once. This CDR3 has 15 residues. The V gene end was trimmed by 2 bases and the J gene end by 7 bases; junction bases not matched to a gene: 7. Germline loops: CDR1 SGHRS, CDR2 YFSETQ. The TCR comes from a man in his sixties with acute or convalescent COVID-19. The V gene is TRBV5-1, the J gene TRBJ2-2; 8 bases align to TRBD1. Sequencing was done on a sample of peripheral blood. CDR3 sequence: CASSFDGQGGGELFF. The CDR3 nucleotides read TGCGCCAGCAGCTTTGATGGACAGGGCGGCGGGGAGCTGTTTTTT.